One T cell receptor beta chain is described in this entry. Across under 25 US areas, participants ranged in age from 18 to 89 years. The data derive from a study of blood T cell repertoires in COVID-19. V shed 3 bases and J shed 3 bases, with 12 bases lying between them. CDR3 length: 14 residues. The germline CDR1 and CDR2 sequences are DFQATT and SNEGSKA (reference sequence). The assay was immunoSEQ multiplex PCR, and TCRdb's table has in-frame clones only and misses some. Of 160,000 or so clones in the sample, roughly 90% were seen once. Material: PBMCs or T cells enriched from blood (not recorded which). This chain joins TRBV20-1 and TRBJ1-5; D may be TRBD1 (5 bases). This TCR was recovered from a human donor with acute COVID-19. The donor label of this sample is uncertain. This chain's CDR3 is CSASAGRDNQPQHF. CDR3 nucleotide sequence: TGCAGTGCTAGTGCAGGGCGAGACAATCAGCCCCAGCATTTT.